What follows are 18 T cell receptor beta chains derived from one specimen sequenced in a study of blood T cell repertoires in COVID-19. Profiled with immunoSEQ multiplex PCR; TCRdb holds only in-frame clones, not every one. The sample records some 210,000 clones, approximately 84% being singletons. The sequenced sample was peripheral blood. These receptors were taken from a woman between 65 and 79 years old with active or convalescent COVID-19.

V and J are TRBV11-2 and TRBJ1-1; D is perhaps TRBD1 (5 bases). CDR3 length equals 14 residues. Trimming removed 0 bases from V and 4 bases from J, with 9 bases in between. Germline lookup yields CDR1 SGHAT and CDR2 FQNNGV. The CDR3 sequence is CASSLDGGVTEAFF. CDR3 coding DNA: TGTGCCAGCAGCTTAGATGGGGGGGTCACTGAAGCTTTCTTT.

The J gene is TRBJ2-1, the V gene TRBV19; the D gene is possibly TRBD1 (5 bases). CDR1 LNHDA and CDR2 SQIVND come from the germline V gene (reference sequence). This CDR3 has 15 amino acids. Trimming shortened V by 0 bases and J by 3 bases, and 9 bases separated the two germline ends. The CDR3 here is CASSIDPQGYNEQFF. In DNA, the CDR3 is TGTGCCAGTAGTATAGATCCGCAGGGCTACAATGAGCAGTTCTTC. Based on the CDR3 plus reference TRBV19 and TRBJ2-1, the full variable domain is DGGITQSPKYLFRKEGQNVTLSCEQNLNHDAMYWYRQDPGQGLRLIYYSQIVNDFQKGDIAEGYSVSREKKESFPLTVTSAQKNPTAFYLCASSIDPQGYNEQFFGPGTRLTVL.

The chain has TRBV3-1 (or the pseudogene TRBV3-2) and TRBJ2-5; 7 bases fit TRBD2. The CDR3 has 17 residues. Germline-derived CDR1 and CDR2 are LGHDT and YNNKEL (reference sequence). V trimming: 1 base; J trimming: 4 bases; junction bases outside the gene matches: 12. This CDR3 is CASSQGEGGSLGETQYF. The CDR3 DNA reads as TGTGCCAGCAGCCAAGGGGAGGGCGGGAGTTTGGGAGAGACCCAGTACTTC.

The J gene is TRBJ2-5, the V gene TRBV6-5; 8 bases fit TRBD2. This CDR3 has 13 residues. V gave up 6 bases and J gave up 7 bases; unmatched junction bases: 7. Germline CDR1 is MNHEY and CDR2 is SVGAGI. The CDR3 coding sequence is TGTGCCAGCAGCCGGGGGGGGCGTGCGACCCAGTACTTC. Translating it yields CASSRGGRATQYF.

The chain's CDR3 is CASSWGGLDGNEQYF. As DNA, the CDR3 is TGTGCCAGCAGTTGGGGGGGGCTAGATGGGAACGAGCAGTACTTC. The rearrangement links TRBV2 to TRBJ2-7; D is perhaps TRBD2 (7 bases). V was clipped by 5 bases and J by 5 bases, with 19 bases between them. CDR3 length: 15 amino acids. Germline V lookup: CDR1 SNHLY, CDR2 FYNNEI.

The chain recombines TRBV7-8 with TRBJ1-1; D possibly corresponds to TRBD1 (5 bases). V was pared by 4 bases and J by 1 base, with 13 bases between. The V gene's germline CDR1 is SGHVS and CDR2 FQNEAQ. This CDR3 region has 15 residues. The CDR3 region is CASSSRITGNTEAFF. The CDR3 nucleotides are TGTGCCAGCAGCTCCCGAATAACAGGGAACACTGAAGCTTTCTTT.

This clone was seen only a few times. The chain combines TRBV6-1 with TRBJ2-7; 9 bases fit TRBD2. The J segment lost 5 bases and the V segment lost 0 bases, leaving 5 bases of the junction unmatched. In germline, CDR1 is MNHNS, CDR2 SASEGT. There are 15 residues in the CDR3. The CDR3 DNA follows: TGTGCCAGCAGTGAAGCGGTTAGCGGGAGAAACGAGCAGTACTTC. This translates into CASSEAVSGRNEQYF.

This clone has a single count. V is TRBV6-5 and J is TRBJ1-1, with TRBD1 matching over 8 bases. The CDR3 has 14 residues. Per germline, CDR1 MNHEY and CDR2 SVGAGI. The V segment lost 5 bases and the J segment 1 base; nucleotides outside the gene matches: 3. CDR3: CASSRTGGNTEAFF. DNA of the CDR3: TGTGCCAGCAGTCGTACAGGGGGGAACACTGAAGCTTTCTTT.

The chain's CDR3 is CACTRDRTGNTIYF. The CDR3 DNA follows: TGTGCCTGTACCCGGGACAGGACTGGAAACACCATATATTTT. The chain is built from TRBV30 and TRBJ1-3, with 8 bases fitting TRBD1. Per the germline V gene, CDR1 is GTSNPN and CDR2 is SVGIG (reference sequence). After removal of 6 bases from V and 2 bases from J, the junction contained 6 bases not matched to a gene. The CDR3 has 14 residues.

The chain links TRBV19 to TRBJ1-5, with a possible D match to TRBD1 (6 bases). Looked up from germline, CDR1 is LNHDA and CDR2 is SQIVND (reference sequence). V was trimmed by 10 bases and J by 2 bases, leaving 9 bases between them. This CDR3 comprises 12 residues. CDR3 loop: CATGEGNQPQHF. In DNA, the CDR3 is TGTGCCACAGGGGAAGGCAATCAGCCCCAGCATTTT.

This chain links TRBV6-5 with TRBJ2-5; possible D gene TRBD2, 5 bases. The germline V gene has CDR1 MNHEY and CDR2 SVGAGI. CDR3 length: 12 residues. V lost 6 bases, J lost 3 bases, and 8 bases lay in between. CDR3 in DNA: TGTGCCAGCAGGTGGGGAGAAGAGACCCAGTACTTC. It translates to CASRWGEETQYF.

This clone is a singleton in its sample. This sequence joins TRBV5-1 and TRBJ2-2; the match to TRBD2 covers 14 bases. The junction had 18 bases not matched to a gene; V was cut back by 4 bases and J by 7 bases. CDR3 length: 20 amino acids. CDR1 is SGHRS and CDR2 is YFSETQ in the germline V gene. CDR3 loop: CASSPRLEVTSGRGRGELFF. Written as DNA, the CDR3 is TGCGCCAGCAGCCCAAGACTCGAGGTGACTAGCGGGAGGGGACGCGGGGAGCTGTTTTTT.

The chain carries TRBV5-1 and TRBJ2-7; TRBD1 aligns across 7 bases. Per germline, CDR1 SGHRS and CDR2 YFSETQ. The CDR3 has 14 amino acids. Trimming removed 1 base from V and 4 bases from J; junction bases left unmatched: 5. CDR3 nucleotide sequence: TGCGCCAGCAGCTTGCCGGGACAGACATACGAGCAGTACTTC. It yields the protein CASSLPGQTYEQYF.

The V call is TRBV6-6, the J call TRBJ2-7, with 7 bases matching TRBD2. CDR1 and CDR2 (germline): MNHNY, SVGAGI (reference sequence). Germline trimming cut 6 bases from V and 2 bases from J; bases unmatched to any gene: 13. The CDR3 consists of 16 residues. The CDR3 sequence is CASSPSTSAGTYEQYF. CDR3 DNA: TGTGCCAGCAGCCCAAGCACTAGCGCCGGAACCTACGAGCAGTACTTC.

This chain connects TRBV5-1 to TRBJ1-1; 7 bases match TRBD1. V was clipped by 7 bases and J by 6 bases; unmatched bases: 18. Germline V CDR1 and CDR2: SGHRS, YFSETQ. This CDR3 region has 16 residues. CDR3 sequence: CASRIVVGQVNAEAFF. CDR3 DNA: TGCGCCAGCCGTATAGTTGTAGGACAGGTAAACGCTGAAGCTTTCTTT.

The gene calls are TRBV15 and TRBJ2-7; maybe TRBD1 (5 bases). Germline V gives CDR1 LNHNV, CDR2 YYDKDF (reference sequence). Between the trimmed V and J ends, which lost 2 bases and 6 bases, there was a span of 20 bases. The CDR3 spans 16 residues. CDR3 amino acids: CATSRQGLGFVGEQYF. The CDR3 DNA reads TGTGCCACCAGCAGACAGGGTCTGGGGTTCGTCGGCGAGCAGTACTTC.

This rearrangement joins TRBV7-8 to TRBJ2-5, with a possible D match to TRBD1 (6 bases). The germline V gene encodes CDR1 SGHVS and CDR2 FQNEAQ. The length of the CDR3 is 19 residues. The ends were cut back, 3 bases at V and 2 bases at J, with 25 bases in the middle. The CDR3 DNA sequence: TGTGCCAGCAGCTTGGGATCAGGGGCCCGCCCCACACCGCAAGAGACCCAGTACTTC. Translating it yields CASSLGSGARPTPQETQYF.

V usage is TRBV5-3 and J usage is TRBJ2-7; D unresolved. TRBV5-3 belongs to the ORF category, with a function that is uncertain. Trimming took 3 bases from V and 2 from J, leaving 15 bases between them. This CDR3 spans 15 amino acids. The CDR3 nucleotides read TGTGCCAGAAGCTATCCACCGGGTCCGACCTACGAGCAGTACTTC. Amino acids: CARSYPPGPTYEQYF.